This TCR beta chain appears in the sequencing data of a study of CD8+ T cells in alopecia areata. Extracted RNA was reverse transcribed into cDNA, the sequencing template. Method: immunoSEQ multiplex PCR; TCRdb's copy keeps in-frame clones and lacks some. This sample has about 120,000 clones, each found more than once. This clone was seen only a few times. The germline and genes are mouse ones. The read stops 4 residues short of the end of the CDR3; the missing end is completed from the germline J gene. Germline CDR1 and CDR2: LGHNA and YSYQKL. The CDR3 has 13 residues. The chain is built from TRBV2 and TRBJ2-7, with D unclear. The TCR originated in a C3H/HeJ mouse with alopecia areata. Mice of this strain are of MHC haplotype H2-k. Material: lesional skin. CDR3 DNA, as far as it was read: TGTGCCAGCAGCCAAGATCTACAGTAT. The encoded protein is CASSQDLQY. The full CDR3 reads CASSQDLQYEQYF.